This T cell receptor (beta chain) was captured by sequencing in a study of CD8+CD57+ T cells in acquired aplastic anemia. Genomic DNA, the template, was used for profiling of the TCR beta VDJ and CDR3. Via MiXCR, TCRdb re-called the reads, giving one row per CDR3 protein. The sample has 310,000 or so distinct CDR3 sequences, 56% seen once. Flow cytometry had shown expanded CD8+CD57+ cells in the patients chosen for sequencing. This clonotype was counted a single time. CDR3 length equals 14 residues. The germline CDR1 and CDR2 sequences are DFQATT and SNEGSKA (reference sequence). After removal of 5 bases from V and 1 base from J, the junction contained 4 bases not matched to a gene.

The origin of this receptor is a human donor with aplastic anemia. The V and J genes are TRBV20-1 and TRBJ1-3, with 8 bases that match TRBD1. What was sequenced was sorted CD4+, CD8+, or CD8+CD57+ T cells (not recorded which) from PBMCs. The CDR3 DNA reads TGCAGTGCTCTAAACAGGGGGTCTGGAAACACCATATATTTT. It encodes CSALNRGSGNTIYF.